This TCR beta chain was sequenced for a study of cytomegalovirus exposure and HLA in healthy donors. Clones were sequenced by immunoSEQ multiplex PCR, and TCRdb holds only the in-frame ones, with some missing. The sample holds roughly 200,000 clones; 86% are singletons and the top ten take approximately 7.7%. These donors were members of the roughly 120-subject validation cohort, a group separate from the roughly 700-subject first cohort. The CDR3 consists of 17 residues. Trimming stripped 5 bases from V and 4 bases from J, with 24 bases between. Germline lookup yields CDR1 SGHNT and CDR2 YENEEA. The chain couples TRBV11-3 to TRBJ2-7, with D tentatively TRBD1 (6 bases). The source is a man aged 30 to 45 in good health and CMV-seropositive. The sample taken for sequencing was PBMCs. CDR3 amino acids: CASSNRTAPRRPYEQYF. The DNA for the CDR3 is TGTGCCAGCAGCAACCGGACAGCCCCTCGTCGGCCTTACGAGCAGTACTTC.